Listed here is a single T cell receptor (beta chain). This sample was included in a study of blood T cell repertoires in COVID-19. Clones were sequenced by immunoSEQ multiplex PCR, and TCRdb holds only the in-frame ones, with some missing. The sample lists some 150,000 clones, roughly 90% seen once, with 2.3% in the top ten. Germline trimming cut 6 bases from V and 6 bases from J; bases unmatched to any gene: 9. The CDR3 has 15 amino acids. Germline lookup yields CDR1 MNHEY and CDR2 SVGAGI. The sequence was obtained from a human donor in a cohort sampled during active COVID-19. Material: peripheral blood. This chain uses TRBV6-5 with TRBJ2-2, with 8 nucleotides matching TRBD1. This CDR3 is CASRPTGQGAGELFF. CDR3 in DNA: TGTGCCAGCAGGCCTACTGGACAGGGTGCCGGGGAGCTGTTTTTT.